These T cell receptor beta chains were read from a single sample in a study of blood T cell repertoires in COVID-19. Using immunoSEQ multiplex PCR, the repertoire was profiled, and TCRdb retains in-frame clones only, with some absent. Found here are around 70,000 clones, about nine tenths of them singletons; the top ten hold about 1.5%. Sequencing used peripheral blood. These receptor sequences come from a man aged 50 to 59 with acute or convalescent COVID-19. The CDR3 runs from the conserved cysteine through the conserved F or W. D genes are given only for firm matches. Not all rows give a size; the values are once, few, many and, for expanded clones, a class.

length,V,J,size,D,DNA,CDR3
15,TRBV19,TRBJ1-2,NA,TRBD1,TGTGCCAGTAGTATTGGACAGGGGACGAACTATGGCTACACCTTC,CASSIGQGTNYGYTF
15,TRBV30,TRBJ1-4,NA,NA,TGTGCCTGGAGTGCATCAGGGCCCACTAATGAAAAACTGTTTTTT,CAWSASGPTNEKLFF
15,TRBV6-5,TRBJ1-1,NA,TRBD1,TGTGCCAGCAAATGGGGACAGGGGGCGGACACTGAAGCTTTCTTT,CASKWGQGADTEAFF
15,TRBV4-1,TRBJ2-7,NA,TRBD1,TGCGCCAGCAGCCAAGGAGGGACAGGGAGATTCGAGCAGTACTTC,CASSQGGTGRFEQYF
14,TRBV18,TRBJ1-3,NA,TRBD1,TGTGCCAGCTCCCGGGACAGCGGTGGAAACACCATATATTTT,CASSRDSGGNTIYF
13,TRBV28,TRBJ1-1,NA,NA,TGTGCCAGCATCCCCTCGGGGTCCACTGAAGCTTTCTTT,CASIPSGSTEAFF
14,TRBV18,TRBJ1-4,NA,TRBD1,TGTGCCAGCTCACCCTCAGGGGGCAATGAAAAACTGTTTTTT,CASSPSGGNEKLFF
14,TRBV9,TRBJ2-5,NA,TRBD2,TGTGCCAGCAGCGCAGGGACTACACAAGAGACCCAGTACTTC,CASSAGTTQETQYF
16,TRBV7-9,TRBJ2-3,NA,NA,TGTGCCAGCAGCTCAAAAGGGGCCCGGAGCACAGATACGCAGTATTTT,CASSSKGARSTDTQYF
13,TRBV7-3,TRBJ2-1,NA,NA,TGTGCCAGCAGCGTCGACAGGTACAATGAGCAGTTCTTC,CASSVDRYNEQFF
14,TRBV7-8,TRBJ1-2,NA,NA,TGTGCCAGCAGCTTAAACATGGAGCCGAATGGCTACACCTTC,CASSLNMEPNGYTF
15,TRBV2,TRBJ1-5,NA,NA,TGTGCCAGCAGTGAAACAGACAATCCAAATCAGCCCCAGCATTTT,CASSETDNPNQPQHF
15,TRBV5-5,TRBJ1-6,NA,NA,TGTGCCAGCAGCGGGGAGGGGACGGATAATTCACCCCTCCACTTT,CASSGEGTDNSPLHF
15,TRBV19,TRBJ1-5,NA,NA,TGTGCCAGTAGTAAGGGGAACCATGGCAATCAGCCCCAGCATTTT,CASSKGNHGNQPQHF
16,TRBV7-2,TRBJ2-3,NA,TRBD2,TGTGCCAGCAGCTTAGCTAGCGGGGGGGCCTTAAATACGCAGTATTTT,CASSLASGGALNTQYF
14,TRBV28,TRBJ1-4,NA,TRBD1,TGTGCCAGTAGGGGGACAGGTACTAATGAAAAACTGTTTTTT,CASRGTGTNEKLFF
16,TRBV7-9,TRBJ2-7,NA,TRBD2,TGTGCCAGCAGTTGGACTAGCGGGAGGGCCTACCACGAGCAGTACTTC,CASSWTSGRAYHEQYF
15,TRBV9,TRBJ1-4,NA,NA,TGTGCCAGCAGCGCACGGGGAGGTTTTCAGGAAAAACTGTTTTTT,CASSARGGFQEKLFF
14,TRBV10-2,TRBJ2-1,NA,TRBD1,TGCGCCAGTAACCCAGGGGGATCCTACAATGAGCAGTTCTTC,CASNPGGSYNEQFF
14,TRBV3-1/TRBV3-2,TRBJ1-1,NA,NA,TGTGCCAGCAGCCAAGGTCGACAGACCACTGAAGCTTTCTTT,CASSQGRQTTEAFF
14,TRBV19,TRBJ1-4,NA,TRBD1,TGTGCCAGTAGCCTGACAGGGGGGTATGAAAAACTGTTTTTT,CASSLTGGYEKLFF
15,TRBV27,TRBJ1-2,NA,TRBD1,TGTGCCAGCAGTTATCGGACAGGCCACCCCTATGGCTACACCTTC,CASSYRTGHPYGYTF
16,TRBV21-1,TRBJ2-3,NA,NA,TGTGCCAGCATCAGTAAAGGGGGTTCTAGCACAGATACGCAGTATTTT,CASISKGGSSTDTQYF
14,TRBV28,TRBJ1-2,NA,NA,TGTGCCAGCAGTAGCTGGGAAGGGGGCTATGGCTACACCTTC,CASSSWEGGYGYTF
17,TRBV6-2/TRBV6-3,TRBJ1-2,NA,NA,TGTGCCAGCAGTTCTCCCATCACAGAGACCGGGATCTATGGCTACACCTTC,CASSSPITETGIYGYTF
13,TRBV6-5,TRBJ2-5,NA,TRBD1,TGTGCCAGCAGTAACACAGGGGGAGAGACCCAGTACTTC,CASSNTGGETQYF
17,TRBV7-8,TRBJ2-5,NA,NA,TGTGCCAGCAGCCTATTCCTGGGGGGGGGCAAGGAGCAGACCCAGTACTTC,CASSLFLGGGKEQTQYF
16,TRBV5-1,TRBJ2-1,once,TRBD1,TGCGCCAGCAGCAGGCAGGGGGTAAGCTCCTACAATGAGCAGTTCTTC,CASSRQGVSSYNEQFF
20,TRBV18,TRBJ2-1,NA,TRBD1,TGTGCCAGCTCACCTACTTTAGGACAGGACCCCTTTAGCTCCTACAATGAGCAGTTCTTC,CASSPTLGQDPFSSYNEQFF
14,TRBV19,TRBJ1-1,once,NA,TGTGCCAGTAGTCAACAGGGTATGAACACTGAAGCTTTCTTT,CASSQQGMNTEAFF
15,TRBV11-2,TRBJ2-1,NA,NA,TGTGCCAGCAGCTTAGATTGGTACGACAACAATGAGCAGTTCTTC,CASSLDWYDNNEQFF
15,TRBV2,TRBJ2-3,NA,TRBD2,TGTGCCAGCAGTGAATCGCTAGCGGGCACAGATACGCAGTATTTT,CASSESLAGTDTQYF
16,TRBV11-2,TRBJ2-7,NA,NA,TGTGCCAGCAGCTTAGATCTGACATCGGCCGCGCACGAGCAGTACTTC,CASSLDLTSAAHEQYF